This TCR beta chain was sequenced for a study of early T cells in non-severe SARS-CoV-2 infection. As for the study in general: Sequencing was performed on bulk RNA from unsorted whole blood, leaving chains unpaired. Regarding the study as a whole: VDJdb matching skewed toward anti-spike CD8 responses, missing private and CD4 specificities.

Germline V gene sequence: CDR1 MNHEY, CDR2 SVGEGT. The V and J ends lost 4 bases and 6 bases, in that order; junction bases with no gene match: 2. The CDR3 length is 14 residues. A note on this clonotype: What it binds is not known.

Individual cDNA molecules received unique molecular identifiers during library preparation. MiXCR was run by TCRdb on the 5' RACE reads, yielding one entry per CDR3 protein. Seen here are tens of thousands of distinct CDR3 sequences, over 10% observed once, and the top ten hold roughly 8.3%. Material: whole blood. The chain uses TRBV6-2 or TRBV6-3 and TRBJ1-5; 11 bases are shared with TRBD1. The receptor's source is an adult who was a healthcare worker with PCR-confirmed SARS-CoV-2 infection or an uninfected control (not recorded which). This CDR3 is CASSWTGGIQPQHF. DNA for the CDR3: TGTGCCAGCAGTTGGACAGGGGGCATTCAGCCCCAGCATTTT.